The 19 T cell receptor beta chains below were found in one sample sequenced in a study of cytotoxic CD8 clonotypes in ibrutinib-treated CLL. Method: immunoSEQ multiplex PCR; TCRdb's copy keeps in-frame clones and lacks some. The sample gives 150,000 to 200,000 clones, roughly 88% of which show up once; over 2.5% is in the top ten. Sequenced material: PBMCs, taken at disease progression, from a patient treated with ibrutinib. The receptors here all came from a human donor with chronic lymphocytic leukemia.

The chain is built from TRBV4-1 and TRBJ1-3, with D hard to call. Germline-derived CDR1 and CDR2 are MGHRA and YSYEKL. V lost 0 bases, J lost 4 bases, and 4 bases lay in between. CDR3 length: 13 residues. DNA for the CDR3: TGCGCCAGCAGCCAAGACCGGGGAAACACCATATATTTT. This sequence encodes CASSQDRGNTIYF.

CDR3: CASSPLSGTGTDTQYF. In DNA form, the CDR3 reads TGCGCCAGCAGCCCTTTATCCGGGACAGGGACAGATACGCAGTATTTT. This chain joins TRBV4-1 and TRBJ2-3; 9 bases agree with TRBD1. The germline gives CDR1 MGHRA, CDR2 YSYEKL. The CDR3 is 16 residues long. The trim removed 4 bases at V and 3 bases at J, leaving 8 bases unmatched.

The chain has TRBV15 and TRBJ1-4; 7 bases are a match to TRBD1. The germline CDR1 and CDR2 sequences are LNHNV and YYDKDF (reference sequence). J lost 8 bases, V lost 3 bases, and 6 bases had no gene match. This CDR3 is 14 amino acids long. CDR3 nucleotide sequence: TGTGCCACCAGCAGCCGGACAGGACACGAAAAACTGTTTTTT. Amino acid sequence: CATSSRTGHEKLFF.

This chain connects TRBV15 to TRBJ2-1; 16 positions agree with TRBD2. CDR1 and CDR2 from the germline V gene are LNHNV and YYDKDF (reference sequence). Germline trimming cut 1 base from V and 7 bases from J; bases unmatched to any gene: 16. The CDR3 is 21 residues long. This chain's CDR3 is CATSRGGAPGLAGGPRNEQFF. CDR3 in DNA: TGTGCCACCAGCAGAGGGGGCGCCCCGGGACTAGCGGGAGGGCCACGGAATGAGCAGTTCTTC.

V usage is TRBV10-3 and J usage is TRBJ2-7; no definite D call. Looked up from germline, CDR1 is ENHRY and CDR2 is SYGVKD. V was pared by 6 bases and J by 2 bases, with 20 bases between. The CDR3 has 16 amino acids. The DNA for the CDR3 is TGTGCCATCAGAAACAGCGCCGGTACCGGAACCTACGAGCAGTACTTC. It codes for CAIRNSAGTGTYEQYF.

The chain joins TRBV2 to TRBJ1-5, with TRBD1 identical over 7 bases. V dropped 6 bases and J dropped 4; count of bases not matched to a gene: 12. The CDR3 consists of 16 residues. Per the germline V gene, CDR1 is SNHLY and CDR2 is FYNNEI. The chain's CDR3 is CASSRRGQEVNQPQHF. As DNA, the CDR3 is TGTGCCAGCAGCCGGAGAGGACAGGAAGTAAATCAGCCCCAGCATTTT.

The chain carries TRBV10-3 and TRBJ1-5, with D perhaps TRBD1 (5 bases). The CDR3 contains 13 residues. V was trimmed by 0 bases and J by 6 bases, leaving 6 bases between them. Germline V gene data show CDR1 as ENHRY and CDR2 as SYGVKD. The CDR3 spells CAISESGGQPQHF. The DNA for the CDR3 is TGTGCCATCAGTGAGTCGGGGGGTCAGCCCCAGCATTTT.

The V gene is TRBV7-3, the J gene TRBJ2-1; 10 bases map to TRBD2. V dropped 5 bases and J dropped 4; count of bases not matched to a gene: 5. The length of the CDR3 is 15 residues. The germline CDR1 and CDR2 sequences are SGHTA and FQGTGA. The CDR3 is CASSQGTSAYNEQFF. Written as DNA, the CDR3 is TGTGCCAGCAGCCAAGGGACTAGCGCGTACAATGAGCAGTTCTTC.

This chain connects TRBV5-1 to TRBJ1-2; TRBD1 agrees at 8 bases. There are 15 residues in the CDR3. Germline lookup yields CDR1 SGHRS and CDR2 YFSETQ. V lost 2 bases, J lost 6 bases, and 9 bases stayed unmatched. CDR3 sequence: CASSLGWGQENGYTF. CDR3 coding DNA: TGCGCCAGCAGCTTAGGCTGGGGACAGGAAAATGGCTACACCTTC.

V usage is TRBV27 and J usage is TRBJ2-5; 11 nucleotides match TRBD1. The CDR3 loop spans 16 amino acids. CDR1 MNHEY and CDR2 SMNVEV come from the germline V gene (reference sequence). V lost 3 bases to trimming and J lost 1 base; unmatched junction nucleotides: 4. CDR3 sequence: CASSLKGTGGQETQYF. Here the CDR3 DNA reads TGTGCCAGCAGTTTGAAGGGGACAGGGGGCCAAGAGACCCAGTACTTC.

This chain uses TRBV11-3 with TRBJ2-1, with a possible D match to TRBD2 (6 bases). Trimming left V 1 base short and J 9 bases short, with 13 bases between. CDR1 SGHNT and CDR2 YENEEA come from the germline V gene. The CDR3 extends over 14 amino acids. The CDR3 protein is CASSLGATSLEQFF. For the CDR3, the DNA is TGTGCCAGCAGCTTAGGAGCGACTAGTCTTGAGCAGTTCTTC. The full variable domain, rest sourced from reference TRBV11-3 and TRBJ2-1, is EAGVVQSPRYKIIEKKQPVAFWCNPISGHNTLYWYLQNLGQGPELLIRYENEEAVDDSQLPKDRFSAERLKGVDSTLKIQPAELGDSAVYLCASSLGATSLEQFFGPGTRLTVL.

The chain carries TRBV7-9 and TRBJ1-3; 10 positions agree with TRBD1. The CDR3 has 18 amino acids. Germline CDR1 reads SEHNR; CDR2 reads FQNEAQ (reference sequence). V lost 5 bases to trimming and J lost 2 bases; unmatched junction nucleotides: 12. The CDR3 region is CASSGVGQGKVPGNTIYF. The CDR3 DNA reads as TGTGCCAGCAGCGGGGTGGGACAGGGGAAAGTTCCTGGAAACACCATATATTTT.

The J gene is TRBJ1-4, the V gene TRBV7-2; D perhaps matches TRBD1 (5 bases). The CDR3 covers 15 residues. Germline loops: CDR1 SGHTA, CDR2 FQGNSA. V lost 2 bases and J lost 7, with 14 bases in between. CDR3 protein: CASSLSGAAGEKLFF. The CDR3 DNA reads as TGTGCCAGCAGCTTATCCGGGGCCGCTGGTGAAAAACTGTTTTTT.

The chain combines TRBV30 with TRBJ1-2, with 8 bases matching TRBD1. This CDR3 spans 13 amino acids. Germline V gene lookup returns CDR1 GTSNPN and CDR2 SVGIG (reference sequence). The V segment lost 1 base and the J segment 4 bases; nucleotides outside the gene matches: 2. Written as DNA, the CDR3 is TGTGCCTGGAGTGGGACAGGGCCCTATGGCTACACCTTC. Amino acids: CAWSGTGPYGYTF.

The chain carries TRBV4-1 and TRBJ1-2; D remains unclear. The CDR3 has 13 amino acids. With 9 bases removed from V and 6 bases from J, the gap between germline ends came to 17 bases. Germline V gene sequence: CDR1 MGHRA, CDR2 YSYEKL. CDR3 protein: CASSDRDYDGYTF. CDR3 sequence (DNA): TGCGCCAGTTCGGACCGAGACTACGATGGCTACACCTTC.

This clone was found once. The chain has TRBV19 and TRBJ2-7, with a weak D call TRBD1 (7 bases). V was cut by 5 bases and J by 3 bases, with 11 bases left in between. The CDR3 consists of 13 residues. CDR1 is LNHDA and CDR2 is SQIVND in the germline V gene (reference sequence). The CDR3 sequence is CASSSQGGYEQYF. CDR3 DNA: TGTGCCAGTAGTTCGCAGGGGGGCTACGAGCAGTACTTC. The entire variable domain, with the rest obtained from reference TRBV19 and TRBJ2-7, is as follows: DGGITQSPKYLFRKEGQNVTLSCEQNLNHDAMYWYRQDPGQGLRLIYYSQIVNDFQKGDIAEGYSVSREKKESFPLTVTSAQKNPTAFYLCASSSQGGYEQYFGPGTRLTVT.

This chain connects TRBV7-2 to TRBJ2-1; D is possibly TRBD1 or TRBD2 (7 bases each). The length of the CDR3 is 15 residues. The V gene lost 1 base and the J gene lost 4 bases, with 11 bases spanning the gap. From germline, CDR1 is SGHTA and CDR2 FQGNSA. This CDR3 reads CASSLDQGGYNEQFF. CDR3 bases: TGTGCCAGCAGCTTAGATCAGGGGGGGTACAATGAGCAGTTCTTC.

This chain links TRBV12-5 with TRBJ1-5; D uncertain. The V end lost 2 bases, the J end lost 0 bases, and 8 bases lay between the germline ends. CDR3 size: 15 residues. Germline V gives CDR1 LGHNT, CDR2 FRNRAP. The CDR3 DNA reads TGTGCTAGTGGTTTGTCGGGGAGTAGCAATCAGCCCCAGCATTTT. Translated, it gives CASGLSGSSNQPQHF.

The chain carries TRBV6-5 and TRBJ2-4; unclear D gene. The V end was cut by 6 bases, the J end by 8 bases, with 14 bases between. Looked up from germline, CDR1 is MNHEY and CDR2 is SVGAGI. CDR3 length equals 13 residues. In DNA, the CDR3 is TGTGCCAGCAGCCGACCGACCGCGGACATTCAGTACTTC. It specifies CASSRPTADIQYF.